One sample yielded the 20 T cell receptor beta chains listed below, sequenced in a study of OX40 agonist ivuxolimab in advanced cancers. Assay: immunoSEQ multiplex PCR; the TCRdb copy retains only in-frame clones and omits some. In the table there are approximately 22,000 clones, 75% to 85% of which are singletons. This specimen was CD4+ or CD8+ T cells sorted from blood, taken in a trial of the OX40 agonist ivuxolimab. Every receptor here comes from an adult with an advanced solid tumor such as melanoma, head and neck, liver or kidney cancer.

The chain's CDR3 is CASSTTGTPYEQYF. The DNA of the CDR3 is TGTGCCAGCAGCACTACCGGGACCCCCTACGAGCAGTACTTC. This chain uses TRBV9 with TRBJ2-7; TRBD1 or TRBD2 may be the D gene (5 bases each). The V and J ends lost 4 bases and 2 bases respectively, with 13 bases between them. This CDR3 has 14 residues. Germline-derived CDR1 and CDR2 are SGDLS and YYNGEE.

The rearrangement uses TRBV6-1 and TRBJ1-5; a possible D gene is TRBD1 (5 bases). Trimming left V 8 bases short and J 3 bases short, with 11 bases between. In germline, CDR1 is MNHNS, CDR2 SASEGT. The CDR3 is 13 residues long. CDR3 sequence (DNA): TGTGCCAGCCATGCGGGACTCAATCAGCCCCAGCATTTT. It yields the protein CASHAGLNQPQHF.

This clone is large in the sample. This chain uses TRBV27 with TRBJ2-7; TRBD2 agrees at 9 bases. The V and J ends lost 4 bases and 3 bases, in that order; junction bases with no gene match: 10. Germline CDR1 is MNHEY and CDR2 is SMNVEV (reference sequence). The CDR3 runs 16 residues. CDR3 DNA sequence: TGTGCCAGCAGTTCCGGCGGTAGCGGGAGTATCTACGAGCAGTACTTC. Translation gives CASSSGGSGSIYEQYF.

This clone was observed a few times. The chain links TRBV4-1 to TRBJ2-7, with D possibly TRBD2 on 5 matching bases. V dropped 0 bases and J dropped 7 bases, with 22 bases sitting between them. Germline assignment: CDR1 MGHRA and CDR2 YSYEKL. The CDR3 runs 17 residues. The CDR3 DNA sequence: TGCGCCAGCAGCCAAGAAGGTTCCGCCTCAAGTTCGGGGGAGCAGTACTTC. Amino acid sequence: CASSQEGSASSSGEQYF.

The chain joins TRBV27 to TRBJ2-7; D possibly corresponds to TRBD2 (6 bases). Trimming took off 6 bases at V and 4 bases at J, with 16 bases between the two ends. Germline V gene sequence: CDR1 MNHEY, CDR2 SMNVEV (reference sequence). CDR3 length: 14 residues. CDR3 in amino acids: CASRDAGGQYEQYF. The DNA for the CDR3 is TGTGCCAGCAGGGATGCCGGGGGTCAATACGAGCAGTACTTC.

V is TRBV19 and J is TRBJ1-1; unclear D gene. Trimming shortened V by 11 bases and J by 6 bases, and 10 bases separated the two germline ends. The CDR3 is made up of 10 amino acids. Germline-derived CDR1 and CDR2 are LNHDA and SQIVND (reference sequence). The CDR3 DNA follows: TGTGCCTCCCGTGCAGCTGAAGCTTTCTTT. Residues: CASRAAEAFF.

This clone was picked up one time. Written as DNA, the CDR3 is TGTGCCAGCAGCATAAACAGTTGGGATGTCTACAATGAGCAGTTCTTC. It is translated as CASSINSWDVYNEQFF. The chain recombines TRBV7-8 with TRBJ2-1; D is unclear. The CDR3 has 16 residues. In germline, CDR1 is SGHVS, CDR2 FQNEAQ. V was clipped by 5 bases and J by 3 bases, with 17 bases between them.

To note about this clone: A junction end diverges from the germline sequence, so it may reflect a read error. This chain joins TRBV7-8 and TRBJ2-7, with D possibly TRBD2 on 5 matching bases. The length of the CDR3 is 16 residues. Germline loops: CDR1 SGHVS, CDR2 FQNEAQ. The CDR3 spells CASSVAGAEGAYEQYF. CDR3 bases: TGTGCCAGCAGCGTAGCAGGAGCGGAAGGAGCCTACGAGCAGTACTTC.

CDR3 bases: TGCGCCAGCAGCCAAATGTGGGACAGGGGTTATGAGCAGTTCTTC. It is translated as CASSQMWDRGYEQFF. The chain carries TRBV4-1 and TRBJ2-1; 10 bases fit TRBD1. Trimming removed 2 bases from V and 8 bases from J; junction bases left unmatched: 6. Germline CDR1 MGHRA, CDR2 YSYEKL. This CDR3 contains 15 residues.

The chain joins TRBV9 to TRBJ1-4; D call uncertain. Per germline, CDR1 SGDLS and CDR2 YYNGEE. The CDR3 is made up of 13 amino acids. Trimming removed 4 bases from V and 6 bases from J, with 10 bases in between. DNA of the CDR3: TGTGCCAGCAGCCCTGGGAAGGATGAAAAACTGTTTTTT. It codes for CASSPGKDEKLFF.

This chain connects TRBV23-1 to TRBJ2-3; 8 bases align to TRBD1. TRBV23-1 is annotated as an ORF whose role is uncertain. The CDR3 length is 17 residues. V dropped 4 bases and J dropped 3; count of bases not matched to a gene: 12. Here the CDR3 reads CASSPLSRQGKTDTQYF. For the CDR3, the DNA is TGCGCCAGCAGTCCCCTTAGTCGACAGGGGAAGACAGATACGCAGTATTTT.

This chain's CDR3 is CASSADIGNTGELFF. DNA for the CDR3: TGTGCCAGCAGCGCCGACATTGGGAACACCGGGGAGCTGTTTTTT. This chain joins TRBV7-3 and TRBJ2-2; D remains unclear. CDR1 and CDR2 from the germline V gene are SGHTA and FQGTGA. The germline V and J ends were trimmed by 5 bases and 1 base, with 11 bases remaining between them. This CDR3 region has 15 residues.

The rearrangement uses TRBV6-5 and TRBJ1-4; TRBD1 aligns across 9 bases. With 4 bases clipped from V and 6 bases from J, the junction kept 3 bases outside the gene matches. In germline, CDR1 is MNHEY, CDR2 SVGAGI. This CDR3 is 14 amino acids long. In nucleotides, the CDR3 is TGTGCCAGCAGTTCGCGGGACAGGGATGAAAAACTGTTTTTT. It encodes CASSSRDRDEKLFF.

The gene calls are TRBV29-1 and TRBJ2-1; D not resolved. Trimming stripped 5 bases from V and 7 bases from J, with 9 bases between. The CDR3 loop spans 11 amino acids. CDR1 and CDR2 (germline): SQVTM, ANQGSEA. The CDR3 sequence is CSVPDPNEQFF. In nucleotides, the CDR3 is TGCAGCGTTCCGGACCCTAATGAGCAGTTCTTC.

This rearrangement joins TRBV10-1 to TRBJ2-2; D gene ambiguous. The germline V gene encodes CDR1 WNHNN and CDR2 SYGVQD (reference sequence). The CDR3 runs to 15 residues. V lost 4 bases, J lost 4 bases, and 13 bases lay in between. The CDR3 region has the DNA TGCGCCAGCAGTGCGTCAAGGGCGGCCACCGGGGAGCTGTTTTTT. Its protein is CASSASRAATGELFF.

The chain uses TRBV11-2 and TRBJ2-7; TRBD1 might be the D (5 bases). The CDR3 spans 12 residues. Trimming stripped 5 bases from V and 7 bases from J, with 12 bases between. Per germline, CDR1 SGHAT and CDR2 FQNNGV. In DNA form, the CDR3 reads TGTGCCAGCAGCAACAGGTTTGGGGAGCAGTACTTC. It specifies CASSNRFGEQYF.

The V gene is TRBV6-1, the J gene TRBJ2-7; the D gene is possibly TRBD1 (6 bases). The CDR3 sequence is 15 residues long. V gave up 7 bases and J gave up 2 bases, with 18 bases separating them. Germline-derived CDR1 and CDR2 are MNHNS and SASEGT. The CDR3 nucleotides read TGTGCCAGCATCACAAGTGGGCGGACAGCCTACGAGCAGTACTTC. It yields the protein CASITSGRTAYEQYF.

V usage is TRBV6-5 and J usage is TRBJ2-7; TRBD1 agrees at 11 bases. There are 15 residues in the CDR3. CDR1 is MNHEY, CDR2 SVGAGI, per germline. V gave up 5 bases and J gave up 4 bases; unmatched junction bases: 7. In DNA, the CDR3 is TGTGCCAGCAGTGGACCCGGGACAGGGGGATACGAGCAGTACTTC. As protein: CASSGPGTGGYEQYF.

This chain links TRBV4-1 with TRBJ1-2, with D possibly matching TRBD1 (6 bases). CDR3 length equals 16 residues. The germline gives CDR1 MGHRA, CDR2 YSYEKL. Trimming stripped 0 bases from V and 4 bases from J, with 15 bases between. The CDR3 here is CASSQDGGLSLYGYTF. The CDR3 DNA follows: TGCGCCAGCAGCCAAGATGGGGGGCTCAGTCTCTATGGCTACACCTTC.

The CDR3 coding sequence is TGTGCCAGCAGCTTGACTTTGAATGTGGCAGATACGCAGTATTTT. Encoded protein: CASSLTLNVADTQYF. The J gene is TRBJ2-3, the V gene TRBV5-5, with D hard to call. CDR1 and CDR2 from the germline V gene are SGHKS and YYEKEE (reference sequence). The V end lost 1 base, the J end lost 4 bases, and 13 bases lay between the germline ends. The CDR3 totals 15 residues.